This is a list of T cell receptor beta chains from one sample in a study of identical twins. In TCRdb, the 5' RACE reads were re-called with MiXCR into one record per CDR3 protein. The data contain about 450,000 distinct CDR3 sequences, 15% to 20% of them singletons. The sequenced sample was naive T cells sorted from blood. The origin of the receptors is a middle-aged man in good health. Both conserved end residues are part of each CDR3. The order of the fields is V gene, J gene, CDR3 protein.

v_gene: TRBV9; j_gene: TRBJ2-3; CDR3aa: CASSARLASGGDTQYF
v_gene: TRBV20-1; j_gene: TRBJ2-4; CDR3aa: CSASTGGFTIQYF
v_gene: TRBV10-2; j_gene: TRBJ2-2; CDR3aa: CASSDTVYGELFF
v_gene: TRBV10-3; j_gene: TRBJ1-5; CDR3aa: CAISGSSNQPQHF
v_gene: TRBV6-1; j_gene: TRBJ2-1; CDR3aa: CASSQTPGQGEFF
v_gene: TRBV10-3; j_gene: TRBJ2-7; CDR3aa: CAISLTGYEQYF
v_gene: TRBV6-1; j_gene: TRBJ2-1; CDR3aa: CASNMAGGPTDEQFF
v_gene: TRBV30; j_gene: TRBJ1-5; CDR3aa: CAWSKTGDNQPQHF
v_gene: TRBV18; j_gene: TRBJ2-7; CDR3aa: CASSPVLGEQYF
v_gene: TRBV12-3/TRBV12-4; j_gene: TRBJ2-7; CDR3aa: CASAPEGGGGYEQYF
v_gene: TRBV7-2; j_gene: TRBJ2-1; CDR3aa: CASSPPNPYNEQFF
v_gene: TRBV19; j_gene: TRBJ1-3; CDR3aa: CASSSDRLASGNTIYF
v_gene: TRBV7-8; j_gene: TRBJ1-6; CDR3aa: CASSLVPSESSYNSPLHF
v_gene: TRBV5-1; j_gene: TRBJ2-7; CDR3aa: CASSPGLAGPYEQYF
v_gene: TRBV5-5; j_gene: TRBJ1-1; CDR3aa: CASSHTGTGDTEAFF
v_gene: TRBV20-1; j_gene: TRBJ1-1; CDR3aa: CSARGGSGNTEAFF
v_gene: TRBV20-1; j_gene: TRBJ2-7; CDR3aa: CSAKGQGAVVYEQYF
v_gene: TRBV10-3; j_gene: TRBJ2-6; CDR3aa: CAISPRGGEGGANVLTF
v_gene: TRBV10-3; j_gene: TRBJ1-2; CDR3aa: CAISDGTSNYGYTF
v_gene: TRBV15; j_gene: TRBJ2-1; CDR3aa: CATSRGGGPYNEQFF
v_gene: TRBV4-3; j_gene: TRBJ2-7; CDR3aa: CASSQGATSGGEQYF
v_gene: TRBV30; j_gene: TRBJ1-6; CDR3aa: CAWNVGPNSPLHF
v_gene: TRBV6-5; j_gene: TRBJ2-7; CDR3aa: CASSYSPSGSEQYF
v_gene: TRBV12-3/TRBV12-4; j_gene: TRBJ2-5; CDR3aa: CASRYSGGGTQYF
v_gene: TRBV11-1; j_gene: TRBJ1-1; CDR3aa: CASTKTKGPRLRFTEAFF
v_gene: TRBV9; j_gene: TRBJ2-7; CDR3aa: CASSVGTPYEQYF
v_gene: TRBV12-3/TRBV12-4; j_gene: TRBJ2-1; CDR3aa: CASSQTGASYNEQFF
v_gene: TRBV7-3; j_gene: TRBJ2-3; CDR3aa: CASSLRGSGRTDTQYF
v_gene: TRBV7-3; j_gene: TRBJ2-1; CDR3aa: CASSPLAGPINEQFF
v_gene: TRBV6-2/TRBV6-3; j_gene: TRBJ2-6; CDR3aa: CASSYQLTSGGAWSGANVLTF
v_gene: TRBV12-3/TRBV12-4; j_gene: TRBJ2-6; CDR3aa: CASTSRGTGANVLTF
v_gene: TRBV6-2/TRBV6-3; j_gene: TRBJ2-5; CDR3aa: CASSWRAGETQYF
v_gene: TRBV4-3; j_gene: TRBJ1-1; CDR3aa: CASSQGQYNTEAFF
v_gene: TRBV3-1; j_gene: TRBJ2-1; CDR3aa: CASSPLLRNNEQFF
v_gene: TRBV28; j_gene: TRBJ1-5; CDR3aa: CASGIGEGDVNQPQHF
v_gene: TRBV6-5; j_gene: TRBJ2-2; CDR3aa: CASSYPGFTGELFF
v_gene: TRBV10-3; j_gene: TRBJ2-5; CDR3aa: CAISGTGRETQYF
v_gene: TRBV24-1; j_gene: TRBJ2-2; CDR3aa: CATRSGVASAGELFF
v_gene: TRBV15; j_gene: TRBJ2-5; CDR3aa: CATSRGTNQETQYF
v_gene: TRBV6-2/TRBV6-3; j_gene: TRBJ1-1; CDR3aa: CASRWDGTNTEAFF
v_gene: TRBV3-1; j_gene: TRBJ2-7; CDR3aa: CASSSQYVSGVAGARSYEQYF
v_gene: TRBV11-1; j_gene: TRBJ2-1; CDR3aa: CASSLMGTSVLNEQFF
v_gene: TRBV5-1; j_gene: TRBJ2-2; CDR3aa: CASSPEGQVPTGELFF
v_gene: TRBV10-3; j_gene: TRBJ2-1; CDR3aa: CAIRGLAGVDEQFF
v_gene: TRBV6-1; j_gene: TRBJ1-5; CDR3aa: CASSEADHTGLSQPQHF
v_gene: TRBV20-1; j_gene: TRBJ2-1; CDR3aa: CSALGGAGYNEQFF
v_gene: TRBV11-2; j_gene: TRBJ2-2; CDR3aa: CASSPSPVDGELFF
v_gene: TRBV6-1; j_gene: TRBJ1-4; CDR3aa: CASRGGQVEKLFF
v_gene: TRBV12-3/TRBV12-4; j_gene: TRBJ2-1; CDR3aa: CASKTSGGRYEQFF
v_gene: TRBV28; j_gene: TRBJ2-7; CDR3aa: CASSLARTSTYEQYF
v_gene: TRBV9; j_gene: TRBJ2-1; CDR3aa: CASSEGLAGGPYNEQFF
v_gene: TRBV3-1; j_gene: TRBJ2-5; CDR3aa: CASSQGRRLGETQYF
v_gene: TRBV5-1; j_gene: TRBJ2-1; CDR3aa: CASSPREAGYNEQFF
v_gene: TRBV7-9; j_gene: TRBJ2-5; CDR3aa: CASSSAPRIDQETQYF
v_gene: TRBV20-1; j_gene: TRBJ2-7; CDR3aa: CSARGSGTSLYEQYF
v_gene: TRBV20-1; j_gene: TRBJ1-5; CDR3aa: CSAGGGAGRQPQHF
v_gene: TRBV25-1; j_gene: TRBJ2-7; CDR3aa: CASRTGRGDEQYF